Following are 19 T cell receptor beta chains from one sample sequenced in a study of cytomegalovirus exposure and HLA in healthy donors (dated by TCRdb to the late 2010s). Library prep was done by the immunoSEQ multiplex PCR assay. A mixture of 60 forward primers for TCR Vbeta segments and 13 reverse primers for TCR Jbeta segments was used in the multiplex PCR. TCRdb carries this immuneACCESS record with in-frame sequences only. Its versions omit some clonotypes, under half of them owing to an unresolved V gene in the studies checked, with the rest unexplained. The table for this sample lists 80,000 or so clones; about 73% of them were counted only once. 4.5% of the sample is in the top ten clones. Sequenced sample: PBMCs. These receptors came from a man in his forties in good health and CMV-seronegative.

V is TRBV5-1 and J is TRBJ1-4; D possibly corresponds to TRBD1 (5 bases). The CDR3 runs 14 residues. Germline V gene sequence: CDR1 SGHRS, CDR2 YFSETQ. The V gene lost 0 bases and the J gene lost 8 bases, with 11 bases spanning the gap. The CDR3: CASSLDQGFEKLFF. As DNA, the CDR3 is TGCGCCAGCAGCTTGGATCAGGGTTTCGAAAAACTGTTTTTT.

In this sample, this clone turned up a few times. The CDR3: CAWLTSGRVNEQFF. The DNA for the CDR3 is TGTGCCTGGCTGACTAGCGGGAGAGTCAATGAGCAGTTCTTC. V is TRBV30 and J is TRBJ2-1; TRBD2 matches at 12 bases. With V trimmed by 5 bases and J by 6 bases, 5 bases remained unmatched. The germline CDR1 and CDR2 sequences are GTSNPN and SVGIG (reference sequence). The CDR3 consists of 14 residues.

This chain uses TRBV5-1 with TRBJ1-2; D is ambiguous. V lost 7 bases to trimming and J lost 6 bases, with 13 bases between them. CDR1 is SGHRS, CDR2 YFSETQ, per germline. The CDR3 spans 12 residues. The CDR3 region has the DNA TGCGCCAGCCGCGCCGAAATGAATGGCTACACCTTC. Translating it yields CASRAEMNGYTF.

In DNA, the CDR3 is TGTGCCAGCAGCCTCGGTCGGACAGGGGGCGGTAGGTCCTACAATGAGCAGTTCTTC. Residues: CASSLGRTGGGRSYNEQFF. This rearrangement joins TRBV7-9 to TRBJ2-1; 11 bases are shared with TRBD1. CDR1 is SEHNR, CDR2 FQNEAQ, per germline (reference sequence). Trimming removed 5 bases from V and 1 base from J; junction bases left unmatched: 13. There are 19 residues in the CDR3.

This chain joins TRBV7-9 and TRBJ2-3; 12 nucleotides align to TRBD2. V lost 4 bases, J lost 8 bases, and 10 bases stayed unmatched. CDR1 is SEHNR, CDR2 FQNEAQ, per germline (reference sequence). The CDR3 is made up of 16 amino acids. CDR3 residues: CASSSGLAGLPSTQYF. DNA for the CDR3: TGTGCCAGCAGCTCCGGACTAGCGGGATTACCAAGTACGCAGTATTTT. Using reference TRBV7-9 and TRBJ2-3 for the parts outside the CDR3, the full variable domain is DTGVSQNPRHKITKRGQNVTFRCDPISEHNRLYWYRQTLGQGPEFLTYFQNEAQLEKSRLLSDRFSAERPKGSFSTLEIQRTEQGDSAMYLCASSSGLAGLPSTQYFGPGTRLTVL.

The rearrangement joins TRBV9 to TRBJ2-7; maybe TRBD2 (6 bases). V was clipped by 0 bases and J by 5 bases, with 12 bases between them. Germline V gene lookup returns CDR1 SGDLS and CDR2 YYNGEE. The length of the CDR3 is 14 residues. The CDR3 bases are TGTGCCAGCAGCGTAGACGGGAGCAGGAACGAGCAGTACTTC. The encoded protein is CASSVDGSRNEQYF.

The chain employs TRBV6-5 and TRBJ2-3; unclear D gene. Looked up from germline, CDR1 is MNHEY and CDR2 is SVGAGI. CDR3 length equals 14 residues. Trimming took off 4 bases at V and 1 base at J, with 9 bases between the two ends. The CDR3: CASSSRFGTDTQYF. CDR3 nucleotides: TGTGCCAGCAGTTCTCGTTTTGGCACAGATACGCAGTATTTT.

The J gene is TRBJ1-2, the V gene TRBV10-3; tentatively, D is TRBD1 (5 bases). Trimming removed 5 bases at V and 1 base at J, with 17 bases between. Germline assignment: CDR1 ENHRY and CDR2 SYGVKD. The CDR3 length is 16 residues. The CDR3 sequence: CAISTPTETFNYGYTF. DNA of the CDR3: TGTGCCATCAGTACGCCGACAGAAACCTTTAACTATGGCTACACCTTC.

The V call is TRBV6-1, the J call TRBJ2-1, with TRBD2 matching 7 bases. The trim removed 4 bases at V and 3 bases at J, leaving 0 bases unmatched. From germline, CDR1 is MNHNS and CDR2 SASEGT. CDR3 size: 13 residues. CDR3 protein: CASSGTSYNEQFF. In DNA form, the CDR3 reads TGTGCCAGCAGTGGGACTAGCTACAATGAGCAGTTCTTC.

The rearrangement uses TRBV28 and TRBJ2-7; 9 bases fit TRBD1. Germline V CDR1 and CDR2: MDHEN, SYDVKM. The junction had 24 bases not matched to a gene; V was cut back by 5 bases and J by 4 bases. This CDR3 is built from 20 residues. Here the CDR3 reads CASSPTIPKASGTGRYEQYF. The CDR3 region has the DNA TGTGCCAGCAGTCCTACGATTCCGAAGGCATCCGGGACAGGGCGTTACGAGCAGTACTTC.

The V call is TRBV7-9, the J call TRBJ2-1; the match to TRBD2 covers 12 bases. CDR1 and CDR2 (germline): SEHNR, FQNEAQ (reference sequence). The CDR3 is made up of 15 amino acids. V lost 4 bases and J lost 2; bases outside the gene matches: 0. The CDR3 bases are TGTGCCAGCAGCTCTAGCGGGAGGGCCTACAATGAGCAGTTCTTC. Translation: CASSSSGRAYNEQFF. The full variable domain, its missing parts supplied by reference TRBV7-9 and TRBJ2-1, is DTGVSQNPRHKITKRGQNVTFRCDPISEHNRLYWYRQTLGQGPEFLTYFQNEAQLEKSRLLSDRFSAERPKGSFSTLEIQRTEQGDSAMYLCASSSSGRAYNEQFFGPGTRLTVL.

J is TRBJ1-2 and V is TRBV6-5; no definite D call. The CDR3 is 16 amino acids. Trimming left V 4 bases short and J 6 bases short, with 21 bases between. From germline, CDR1 is MNHEY and CDR2 SVGAGI. CDR3 residues: CASSSVGGRVWDGYTF. CDR3 nucleotides: TGTGCCAGCAGTTCCGTCGGAGGGCGCGTTTGGGATGGCTACACCTTC.

This clone was counted a single time. The chain carries TRBV9 and TRBJ2-5, with D tentatively TRBD1 (5 bases). The CDR3 loop spans 13 amino acids. With 0 bases removed from V and 4 bases from J, the gap between germline ends came to 7 bases. The germline CDR1 and CDR2 sequences are SGDLS and YYNGEE. In DNA form, the CDR3 reads TGTGCCAGCAGCGTAGGCAGGGTAGAGACCCAGTACTTC. Protein product: CASSVGRVETQYF.

V gene TRBV29-1 combines with J gene TRBJ2-1; D is unclear. The V gene lost 4 bases and the J gene lost 0 bases, with 16 bases spanning the gap. Germline assignment: CDR1 SQVTM and CDR2 ANQGSEA. This CDR3 has 16 amino acids. The CDR3 region is CSVAPPTWSSYNEQFF. The CDR3 DNA sequence: TGCAGCGTTGCTCCCCCTACTTGGAGCTCCTACAATGAGCAGTTCTTC.

The genes are TRBV7-8 and TRBJ1-1, with D perhaps matching TRBD1 (6 bases). CDR3 size: 11 residues. Looked up from germline, CDR1 is SGHVS and CDR2 is FQNEAQ. V gave up 5 bases and J gave up 8 bases, with 9 bases separating them. CDR3 protein: CASSQGREAFF. Here the CDR3 DNA reads TGTGCCAGCAGCCAGGGGCGGGAAGCTTTCTTT.

V gene TRBV7-2 combines with J gene TRBJ2-7, with a weak D call TRBD2 (7 bases). Germline CDR1 reads SGHTA; CDR2 reads FQGNSA. V was pared by 4 bases and J by 6 bases, with 16 bases between. The CDR3 has 14 residues. CDR3 nucleotides: TGTGCCAGCAGCTCCGAGGGGGGGTCGCGCGAGCAGTACTTC. Translated: CASSSEGGSREQYF. The complete variable domain, with remaining parts taken from reference TRBV7-2 and TRBJ2-7, reads GAGVSQSPSNKVTEKGKDVELRCDPISGHTALYWYRQSLGQGLEFLIYFQGNSAPDKSGLPSDRFSAERTGGSVSTLTIQRTQQEDSAVYLCASSSEGGSREQYFGPGTRLTVT.

The chain uses TRBV7-2 and TRBJ1-2, with 10 nucleotides matching TRBD1. CDR1 is SGHTA and CDR2 is FQGNSA in the germline V gene. The V segment lost 2 bases and the J segment 2 bases; nucleotides outside the gene matches: 11. The CDR3 sequence is 18 residues long. DNA of the CDR3: TGTGCCAGCAGCTTAACGGGACAGGGGATATTCGGCAACTATGGCTACACCTTC. It yields the protein CASSLTGQGIFGNYGYTF. Full variable domain (missing parts from reference TRBV7-2 and TRBJ1-2): GAGVSQSPSNKVTEKGKDVELRCDPISGHTALYWYRQSLGQGLEFLIYFQGNSAPDKSGLPSDRFSAERTGGSVSTLTIQRTQQEDSAVYLCASSLTGQGIFGNYGYTFGSGTRLTVV.

This clone was counted only a few times. This sequence joins TRBV5-6 and TRBJ2-3, with D maybe TRBD2 (6 bases). Trimming took 4 bases from V and 2 from J, leaving 20 bases between them. Germline V gene data show CDR1 as SGHDT and CDR2 as YYEEEE. The CDR3 spans 17 residues. CDR3 residues: CASSPSMGGPTTDTQYF. The CDR3 DNA sequence: TGTGCCAGCAGCCCTTCGATGGGGGGTCCCACCACAGATACGCAGTATTTT.

The chain couples TRBV5-3 to TRBJ1-3; the D is unclear. TRBV5-3 is filed as an ORF, its function uncertain. Trimming shortened V by 2 bases and J by 4 bases, and 13 bases separated the two germline ends. There are 15 residues in the CDR3. The CDR3 nucleotides read TGTGCCAGAAGCTTTGCCGGAGCGGAGGGAAACACCATATATTTT. This translates into CARSFAGAEGNTIYF.